A selection of T cell receptor beta chains follows, all from one sample in a study of blood T cell repertoires in COVID-19. The protocol was immunoSEQ multiplex PCR, while the TCRdb copy is restricted to in-frame clones and leaves out a portion. The sample includes some 240,000 clones, 85% of them seen just once. Sequences were obtained from peripheral blood. The source is an older woman with COVID-19, enrolled during active disease. Both conserved end residues are part of each CDR3. The D gene is left open where the match is weak. For some rows the clone size is stated as once, few or many, or as a class when expanded; others skip it.

j_call | v_call | clone_size | d_call | cdr3_aa | cdr3_nt
TRBJ2-3 | TRBV9 | - | - | CASSVRAGPGTDTQYF | TGTGCCAGCAGCGTAAGGGCGGGGCCCGGCACAGATACGCAGTATTTT
TRBJ1-3 | TRBV11-2 | - | TRBD1 | CASSQGMAGNTIYF | TGTGCCAGCTCACAGGGGATGGCTGGAAACACCATATATTTT
TRBJ1-5 | TRBV2 | - | TRBD1 | CASSDRGRDNQPQHF | TGTGCCAGCAGTGACAGGGGGCGCGACAATCAGCCCCAGCATTTT
TRBJ1-1 | TRBV7-9 | - | - | CASSLGPHMNTEAFF | TGTGCCAGCAGCTTAGGCCCACACATGAACACTGAAGCTTTCTTT
TRBJ2-2 | TRBV5-8 | - | TRBD1 | CASSFDRASTGELFF | TGTGCCAGCAGCTTTGACAGGGCGAGCACCGGGGAGCTGTTTTTT
TRBJ2-5 | TRBV7-8 | - | - | CASSKDRNQETQYF | TGTGCCAGCAGCAAAGACAGAAACCAAGAGACCCAGTACTTC
TRBJ1-4 | TRBV3-1/TRBV3-2 | - | - | CASSGGDEKLFF | TGTGCCAGCAGCGGGGGGGATGAAAAACTGTTTTTT
TRBJ2-3 | TRBV5-1 | - | - | CASSLADSTDTQYF | TGCGCCAGCAGCTTAGCGGACAGCACAGATACGCAGTATTTT
TRBJ2-5 | TRBV7-2 | few | TRBD2 | CASSVKSGGGETQYF | TGTGCCAGCAGCGTCAAGAGCGGGGGAGGTGAGACCCAGTACTTC
TRBJ1-5 | TRBV24-1 | - | TRBD1 | CATSEVQGANQPQHF | TGTGCCACCAGTGAAGTTCAGGGGGCCAATCAGCCCCAGCATTTT
TRBJ1-5 | TRBV12-5 | - | - | CASGLIQVGQNQPQHF | TGTGCTAGTGGTTTGATACAGGTGGGGCAGAACCAGCCCCAGCATTTT
TRBJ1-2 | TRBV12-3/TRBV12-4 | - | TRBD1 | CASSFATGHGYTF | TGTGCCAGCAGTTTTGCGACAGGGCATGGCTACACCTTC
TRBJ2-3 | TRBV11-1 | - | - | CASSYGGGISTDTQYF | TGTGCCAGCAGCTACGGAGGTGGGATTAGCACAGATACGCAGTATTTT
TRBJ1-6 | TRBV7-9 | - | TRBD1 | CASSRLDRDNQVHF | TGTGCCAGCAGCCGCTTGGACAGGGACAACCAGGTCCACTTT
TRBJ1-5 | TRBV15 | once | - | CATSREVGRGGQPQHF | TGTGCCACCAGCCGTGAAGTGGGCAGGGGCGGTCAGCCCCAGCATTTT
TRBJ2-1 | TRBV27 | - | TRBD1 | CASRGQGAYNEQFF | TGTGCCAGCAGGGGACAGGGGGCTTACAATGAGCAGTTCTTC
TRBJ1-4 | TRBV5-6 | once | - | CASSLQDSLSKLFF | TGTGCCAGCAGCTTACAGGACAGCCTATCTAAACTGTTTTTT
TRBJ1-1 | TRBV3-1/TRBV3-2 | - | - | CASSRSNTEAFF | TGTGCCAGCAGCCGTTCTAACACTGAAGCTTTCTTT
TRBJ2-5 | TRBV7-3 | - | - | CASSLTNFVGPETQYF | TGTGCCAGCAGCTTAACGAATTTCGTTGGCCCAGAGACCCAGTACTTC
TRBJ2-7 | TRBV7-2 | - | TRBD2 | CASSSASGNAYEQYF | TGTGCCAGCAGCTCCGCTAGCGGGAACGCCTACGAGCAGTACTTC
TRBJ1-1 | TRBV19 | - | - | CASSIYGDMNTEAFF | TGTGCCAGTAGTATTTACGGGGATATGAACACTGAAGCTTTCTTT
TRBJ2-1 | TRBV7-9 | - | TRBD2 | CASSYGTSVFDEQFF | TGTGCCAGCAGCTACGGGACTAGCGTTTTCGATGAGCAGTTCTTC
TRBJ2-5 | TRBV28 | - | - | CASSLRSLGGLGETQYF | TGTGCCAGCAGTTTACGAAGTCTAGGAGGGCTCGGGGAGACCCAGTACTTC
TRBJ1-2 | TRBV3-1/TRBV3-2 | - | TRBD1 | CASSQGEGATYGYTF | TGTGCCAGCAGCCAAGGTGAGGGGGCGACCTATGGCTACACCTTC
TRBJ2-3 | TRBV12-3/TRBV12-4 | - | - | CASSLSTDTQYF | TGTGCCAGCAGTCTTTCCACAGATACGCAGTATTTT
TRBJ1-1 | TRBV30 | once | - | CATMLNTEAFF | TGTGCCACAATGTTGAACACTGAAGCTTTCTTT
TRBJ1-1 | TRBV5-1 | few | - | CASSLGQLGTEAFF | TGCGCCAGCAGCTTGGGACAGTTAGGCACTGAAGCTTTCTTT
TRBJ2-5 | TRBV5-1 | once | - | CASSWGLRLETQYF | TGCGCCAGCAGCTGGGGGCTGAGGCTAGAGACCCAGTACTTC
TRBJ2-1 | TRBV11-2 | - | - | CASSRVGSDVGEQFF | TGTGCCAGCAGCCGGGTGGGGAGTGACGTTGGTGAGCAGTTCTTC
TRBJ1-2 | TRBV12-5 | once | TRBD1 | CASGLSDRVFDGYTF | TGTGCTAGTGGTTTGTCTGACAGGGTGTTTGATGGCTACACCTTC
TRBJ1-5 | TRBV19 | once | - | CASSMVGDNQPQHF | TGTGCCAGTAGTATGGTCGGGGACAATCAGCCCCAGCATTTT
TRBJ1-1 | TRBV19 | - | - | CASSWQGIMNTEAFF | TGTGCCAGTAGTTGGCAGGGGATAATGAACACTGAAGCTTTCTTT